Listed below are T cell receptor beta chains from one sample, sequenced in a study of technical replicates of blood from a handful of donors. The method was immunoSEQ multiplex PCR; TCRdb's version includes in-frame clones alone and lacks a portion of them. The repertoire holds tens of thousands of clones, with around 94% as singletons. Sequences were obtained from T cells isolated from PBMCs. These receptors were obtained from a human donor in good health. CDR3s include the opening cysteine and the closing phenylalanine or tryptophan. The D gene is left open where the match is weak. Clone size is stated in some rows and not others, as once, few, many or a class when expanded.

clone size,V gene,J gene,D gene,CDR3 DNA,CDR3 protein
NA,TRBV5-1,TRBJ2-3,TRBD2,TGCGCCAGCAGCTTGGAGTCGGCTACTAGCGGCACAGATACGCAGTATTTT,CASSLESATSGTDTQYF
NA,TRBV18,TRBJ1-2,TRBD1,TGTGCCAGCTCACCACGGACAGGGGGCGACTATGGCTACACCTTC,CASSPRTGGDYGYTF
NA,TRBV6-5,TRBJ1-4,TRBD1,TGTGCCAGCAGTACGATGGGACAGAATGAAAAACTGTTTTTT,CASSTMGQNEKLFF
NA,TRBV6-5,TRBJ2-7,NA,TGTGCCAGCAGCCGCTCAAGAGGCTCCTACGAGCAGTACTTC,CASSRSRGSYEQYF
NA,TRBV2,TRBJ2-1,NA,TGTGCCAGCTACTCGAATGAGCAGTTCTTC,CASYSNEQFF
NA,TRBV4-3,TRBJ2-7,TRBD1,TGCGCCAGCAGCCAAGCCTCCGGGACAGGGAGCTACGAGCAGTACTTC,CASSQASGTGSYEQYF
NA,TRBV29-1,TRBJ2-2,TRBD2,TGCAGCGTTGGGACTAGCTCTAGCGGGGAGCTGTTTTTT,CSVGTSSSGELFF
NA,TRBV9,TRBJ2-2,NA,TGTGCCAGCAGCGATACTCGATACGAGGGCTTGGGCACCGGGGAGCTGTTTTTT,CASSDTRYEGLGTGELFF
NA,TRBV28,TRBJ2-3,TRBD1,TGTGCCACCTGGACAGGGCCAGATACGCAGTATTTT,CATWTGPDTQYF
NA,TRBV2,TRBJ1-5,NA,TGTGCCAGCAGTGACCGGACAGCCTCCAATCAGCCCCAGCATTTT,CASSDRTASNQPQHF
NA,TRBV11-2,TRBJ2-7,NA,TGTGCCAGCATCTCCGCTGCTGGGGGGAGCTCCTACGAGCAGTACTTC,CASISAAGGSSYEQYF
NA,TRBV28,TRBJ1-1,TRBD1,TGTGCCAGCAGTGCAGGGACAGCTGAAGCTTTCTTT,CASSAGTAEAFF
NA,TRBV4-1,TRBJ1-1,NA,TGCGCCAGCAGCCAGGTGACCGGGTTTAAGAACACTGAAGCTTTCTTT,CASSQVTGFKNTEAFF
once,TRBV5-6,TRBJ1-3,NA,TGTGCCAGCAGCTTGGCCGTGAGGGTTCAAAGTGGAAACACCATATATTTT,CASSLAVRVQSGNTIYF
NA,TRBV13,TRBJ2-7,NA,TGTGCCAGCAGCCCATCTCAGGGTACGGCCTACGAGCAGTACTTC,CASSPSQGTAYEQYF
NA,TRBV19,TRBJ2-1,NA,TGTGCCAGTGGCCGGGAAGGGAAGTTTTCAGGCTCCTACAATGAGCAGTTCTTC,CASGREGKFSGSYNEQFF
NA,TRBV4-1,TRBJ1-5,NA,TGCGCCAGCAGCCAAGTGAGGGAAAGGCAGCCCCAGCATTTT,CASSQVRERQPQHF
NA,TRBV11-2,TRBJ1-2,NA,TGTGCCAGCACCTTATCGACAGGATCGTTAGCCTATGGCTACACCTTC,CASTLSTGSLAYGYTF
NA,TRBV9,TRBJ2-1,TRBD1,TGTGCCAGCCGACTCGGGACAGGGGGGCCTTTGGGTGAGCAGTTCTTC,CASRLGTGGPLGEQFF
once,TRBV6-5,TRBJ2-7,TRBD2,TGTGCCAGCAGTTTAGCGGGAGTGGCCTACGAGCAGTACTTC,CASSLAGVAYEQYF
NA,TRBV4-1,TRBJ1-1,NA,TGCGCCAGCAGCCAAAGTGGAGTTACTGAAGCTTTCTTT,CASSQSGVTEAFF
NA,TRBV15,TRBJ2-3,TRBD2,TGTGCCACCAGCAGAGACTTGCCTGGAGCGGGAGCAGATACGCAGTATTTT,CATSRDLPGAGADTQYF
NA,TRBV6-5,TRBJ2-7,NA,TGTGCCAGCAGTTACTCCCAGTCAGTTTCCTACGAGCAGTACTTC,CASSYSQSVSYEQYF
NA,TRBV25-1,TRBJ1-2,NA,TGTGCCAGCAGTCCAGGGGTTCGGTATGGCTACACCTTC,CASSPGVRYGYTF
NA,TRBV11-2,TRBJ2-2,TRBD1,TGTGCCAGCAGCTTATTTGACAGGGGACCCGGGGAGCTGTTTTTT,CASSLFDRGPGELFF
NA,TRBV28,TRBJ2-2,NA,TGTGCCAGCAGTTTGTTGGTAGACTCGACGAACACCGGGGAGCTGTTTTTT,CASSLLVDSTNTGELFF
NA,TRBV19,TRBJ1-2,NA,TGTGCCAGTACCTTCCTAAGCGGGAAGAAGGTTTTTGGCTACACCTTC,CASTFLSGKKVFGYTF
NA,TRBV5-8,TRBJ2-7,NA,TGTGCCAGCAGCTTGACGCGGGGGCAAGACCTCAGAAACTTC,CASSLTRGQDLRNF
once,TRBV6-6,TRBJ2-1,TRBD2,TGTGCCAGCAGTTACCGGCTAGCGGGAGTTGGCAATGAGCAGTTCTTC,CASSYRLAGVGNEQFF
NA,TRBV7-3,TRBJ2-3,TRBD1,TGTGCCAGCAGCGAAGGGTGGGACAGGGTTTCAGATACGCAGTATTTT,CASSEGWDRVSDTQYF
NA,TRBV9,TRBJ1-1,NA,TGTGCCAGCTCACGGGACACTGAAGCTTTCTTT,CASSRDTEAFF
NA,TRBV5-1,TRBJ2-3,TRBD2,TGCGCCAGCAGCTTGTTTAGCGGGAGTGTCGGCACAGATACGCAGTATTTT,CASSLFSGSVGTDTQYF
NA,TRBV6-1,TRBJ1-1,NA,TGTGCCAGCAGTACGGGGATCATGAACACTGAAGCTTTCTTT,CASSTGIMNTEAFF
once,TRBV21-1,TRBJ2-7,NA,TGTGCCAGCAGCAAAGAAAGTTCTGTAGGACAGGGGTTATCCTACGAGCAGTACTTC,CASSKESSVGQGLSYEQYF
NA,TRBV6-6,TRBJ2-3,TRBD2,TGTGCCAGCAGTTACTTAGAGGGCGGGAGAGGAGATACGCAGTATTTT,CASSYLEGGRGDTQYF
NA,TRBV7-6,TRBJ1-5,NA,TGTGCCAGCAGCATGGCAGACAATCAGCCCCAGCATTTT,CASSMADNQPQHF
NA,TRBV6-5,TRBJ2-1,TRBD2,TGTGCCAGCAGTCCGGGACTAGCGGCCTTGAATGAGCAGTTCTTC,CASSPGLAALNEQFF
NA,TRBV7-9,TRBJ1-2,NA,TGTGCCAGCAGTTCGGGGGGGTACTATGGCTACACCTTC,CASSSGGYYGYTF
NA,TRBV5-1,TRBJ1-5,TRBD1,TGCGCCAGCAGCCCGGACAGGGGTCAGCCCCAGCATTTT,CASSPDRGQPQHF
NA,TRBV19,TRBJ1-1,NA,TGTGCCAGTAGTATAGCTCAGGGTCGTACTGAAGCTTTCTTT,CASSIAQGRTEAFF
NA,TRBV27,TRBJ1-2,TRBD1,TGTGCCAGCAGTTTATACCAGGGGGCGTCCCTCTATGGCTACACCTTC,CASSLYQGASLYGYTF
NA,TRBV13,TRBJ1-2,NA,TGTGCCAGCAGCTTAGGGGGGGACTTGTATGGCTACACCTTC,CASSLGGDLYGYTF
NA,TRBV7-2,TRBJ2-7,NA,TGTGCCAGCAGCTTAGTGGCTGCGGGCTACGAGCAGTACTTC,CASSLVAAGYEQYF
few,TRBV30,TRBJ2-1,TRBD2,TGTGCCTGGAGAACTAGCGGGGGGGGCAATGAGCAGTTCTTC,CAWRTSGGGNEQFF
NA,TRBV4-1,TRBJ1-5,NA,TGCGCCAGCAGCCAAGAGGCGGGAATTCACCAGCCCCAGCATTTT,CASSQEAGIHQPQHF
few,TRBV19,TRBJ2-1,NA,TGTGCCAGTAGTCTCGGGGATGAGCAGTTCTTC,CASSLGDEQFF
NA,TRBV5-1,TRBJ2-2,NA,TGCGCCAGCTCCATGGCGGGGACTTTCACCGGGGAGCTGTTTTTT,CASSMAGTFTGELFF
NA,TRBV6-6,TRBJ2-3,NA,TGTGCCAGCAGTTCTTGGCGGGGCCCCACAGATACGCAGTATTTT,CASSSWRGPTDTQYF
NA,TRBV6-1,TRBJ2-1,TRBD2,TGTGCCAGCAGTGCTAGCGGGAGGGATAATGAGCAGTTCTTC,CASSASGRDNEQFF